The present entry profiles one T cell receptor beta chain with its context. Its antigen is not identified. A quantitative 5'-RACE method, one with molecular barcodes, was used to make TCR beta libraries. TCRdb re-called the 5' RACE reads through MiXCR, storing one row per CDR3 protein. Of hundreds of thousands of distinct CDR3 sequences listed, approximately 10% were seen once; the top ten hold approximately 0.5%. This specimen comes from a study of CD8 T cells in ankylosing spondylitis. General observations from the study: Significant enrichment of disease-linked clones was reportedly seen in matched ankylosing spondylitis synovial fluid. Within ankylosing spondylitis blood, a TCR beta motif made up of under 10 highly homologous variants appeared to be characteristic.

The CDR3 has 16 amino acids. V lost 4 bases to trimming and J lost 9 bases, with 25 bases between them. Per germline, CDR1 DFQATT and CDR2 SNEGSKA (reference sequence). This chain links TRBV20-1 with TRBJ2-1, with a weak D call TRBD2 (6 bases). The receptor's source is a male donor with ankylosing spondylitis. Sequenced material: blood, either unsorted or a sorted T cell fraction (not recorded which). This CDR3 reads CSAIGVSSAGSGEQFF. CDR3 DNA: TGCAGTGCTATAGGGGTGTCTAGCGCCGGGAGTGGTGAGCAGTTCTTC.